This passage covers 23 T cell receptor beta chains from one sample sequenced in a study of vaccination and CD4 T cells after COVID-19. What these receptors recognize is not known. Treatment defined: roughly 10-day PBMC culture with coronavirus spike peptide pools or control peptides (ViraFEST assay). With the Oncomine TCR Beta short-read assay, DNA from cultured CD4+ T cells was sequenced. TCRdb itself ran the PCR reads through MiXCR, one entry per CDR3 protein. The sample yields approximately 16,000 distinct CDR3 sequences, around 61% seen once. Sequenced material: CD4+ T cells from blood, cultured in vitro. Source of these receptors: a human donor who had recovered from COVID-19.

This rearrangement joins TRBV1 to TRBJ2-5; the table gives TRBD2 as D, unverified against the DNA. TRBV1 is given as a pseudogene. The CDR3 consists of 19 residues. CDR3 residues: CTSSQECPTSGVAQETQYF. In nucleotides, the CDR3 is TGCACCAGCAGCCAAGAGTGTCCGACTAGCGGGGTCGCCCAAGAGACCCAGTACTTC.

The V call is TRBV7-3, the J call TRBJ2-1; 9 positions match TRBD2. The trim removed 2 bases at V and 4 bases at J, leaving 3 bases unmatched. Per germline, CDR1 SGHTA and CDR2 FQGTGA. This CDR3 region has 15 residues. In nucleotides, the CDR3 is TGTGCCAGCAGCTTACGTACTAGCGGGTACAATGAGCAGTTCTTC. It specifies CASSLRTSGYNEQFF.

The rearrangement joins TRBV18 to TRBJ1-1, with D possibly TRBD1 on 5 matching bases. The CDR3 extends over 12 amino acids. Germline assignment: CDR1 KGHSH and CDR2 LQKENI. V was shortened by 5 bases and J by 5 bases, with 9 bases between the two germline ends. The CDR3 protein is CASSKQGTEAFF. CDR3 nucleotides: TGTGCCAGCTCAAAGCAGGGAACTGAAGCTTTCTTT.

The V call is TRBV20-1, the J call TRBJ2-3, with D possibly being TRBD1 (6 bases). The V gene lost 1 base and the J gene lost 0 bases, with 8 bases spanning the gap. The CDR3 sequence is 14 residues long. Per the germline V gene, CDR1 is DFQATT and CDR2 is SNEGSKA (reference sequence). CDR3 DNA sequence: TGCAGTGCTAGAGGGACAGCGAGCACAGATACGCAGTATTTT. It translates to CSARGTASTDTQYF.

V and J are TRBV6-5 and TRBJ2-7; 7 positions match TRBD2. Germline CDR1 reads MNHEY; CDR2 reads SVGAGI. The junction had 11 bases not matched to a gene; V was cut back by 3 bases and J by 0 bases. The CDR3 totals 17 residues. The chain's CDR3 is CASSYMLGGSTSYEQYF. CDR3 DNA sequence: TGTGCCAGCAGTTATATGCTTGGCGGGAGTACCTCCTACGAGCAGTACTTC.

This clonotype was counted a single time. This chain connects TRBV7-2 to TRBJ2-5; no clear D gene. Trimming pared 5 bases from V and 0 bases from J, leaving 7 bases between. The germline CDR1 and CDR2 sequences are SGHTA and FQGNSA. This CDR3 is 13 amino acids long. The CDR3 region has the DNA TGTGCCAGCAGCCCCATGAACCAAGAGACCCAGTACTTC. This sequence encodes CASSPMNQETQYF.

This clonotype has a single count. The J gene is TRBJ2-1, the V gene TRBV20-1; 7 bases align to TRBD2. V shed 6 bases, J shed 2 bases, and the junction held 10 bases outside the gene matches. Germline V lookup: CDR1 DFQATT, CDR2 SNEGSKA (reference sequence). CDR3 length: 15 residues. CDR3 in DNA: TGCAGTGCGCCCTCGGGCGGGAGCCCCTACAATGAGCAGTTCTTC. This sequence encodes CSAPSGGSPYNEQFF.

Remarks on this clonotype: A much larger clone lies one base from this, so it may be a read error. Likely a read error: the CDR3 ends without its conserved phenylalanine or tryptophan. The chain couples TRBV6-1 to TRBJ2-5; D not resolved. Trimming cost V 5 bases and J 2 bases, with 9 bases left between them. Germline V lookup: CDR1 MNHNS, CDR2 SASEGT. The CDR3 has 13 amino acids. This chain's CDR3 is CASSKQPQETQYY. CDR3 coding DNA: TGTGCCAGCAGTAAACAGCCACAAGAGACCCAGTACTAC.

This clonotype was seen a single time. As DNA, the CDR3 is TGTGCCAGCAGTAGGGGGGTCGCCCCCTACGAGCAGTACTTC. Protein product: CASSRGVAPYEQYF. V gene TRBV2 combines with J gene TRBJ2-7; D could derive from TRBD1 or TRBD2 (6 bases each). The CDR3 is made up of 14 amino acids. Germline V gene lookup returns CDR1 SNHLY and CDR2 FYNNEI. The V end was cut by 5 bases, the J end by 2 bases, with 13 bases between.

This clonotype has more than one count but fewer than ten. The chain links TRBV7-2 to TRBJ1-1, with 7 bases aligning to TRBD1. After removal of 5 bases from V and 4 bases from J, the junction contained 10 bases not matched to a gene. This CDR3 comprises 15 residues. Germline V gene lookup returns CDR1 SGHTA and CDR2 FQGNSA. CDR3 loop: CASSGETGVVTEAFF. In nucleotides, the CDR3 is TGTGCCAGCAGCGGGGAAACAGGGGTGGTCACTGAAGCTTTCTTT.

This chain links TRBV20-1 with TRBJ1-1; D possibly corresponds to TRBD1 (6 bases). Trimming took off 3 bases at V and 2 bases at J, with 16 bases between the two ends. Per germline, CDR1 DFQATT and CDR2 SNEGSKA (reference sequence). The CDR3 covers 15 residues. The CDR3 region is CSARVPIRGNTEAFF. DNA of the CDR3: TGCAGTGCTAGGGTCCCGATCAGGGGAAACACTGAAGCTTTCTTT.

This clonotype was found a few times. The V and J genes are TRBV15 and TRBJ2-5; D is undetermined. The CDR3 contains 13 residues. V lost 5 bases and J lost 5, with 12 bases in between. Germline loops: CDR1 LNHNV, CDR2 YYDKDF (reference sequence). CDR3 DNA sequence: TGTGCCACCAGCCGAGCAGTTTGGGAGACCCAGTACTTC. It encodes CATSRAVWETQYF.

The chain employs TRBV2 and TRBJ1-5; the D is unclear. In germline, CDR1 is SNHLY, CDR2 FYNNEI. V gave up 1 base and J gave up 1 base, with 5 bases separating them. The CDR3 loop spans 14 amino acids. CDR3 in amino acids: CASSEGQSNQPQHF. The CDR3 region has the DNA TGTGCCAGCAGTGAAGGACAAAGCAATCAGCCCCAGCATTTT.

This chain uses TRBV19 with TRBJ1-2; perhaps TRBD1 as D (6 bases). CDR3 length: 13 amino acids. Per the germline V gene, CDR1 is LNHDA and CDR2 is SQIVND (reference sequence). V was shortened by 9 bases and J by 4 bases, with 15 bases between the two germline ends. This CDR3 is CASRTAASYGYTF. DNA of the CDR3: TGTGCCAGCCGGACAGCGGCTTCCTATGGCTACACCTTC.

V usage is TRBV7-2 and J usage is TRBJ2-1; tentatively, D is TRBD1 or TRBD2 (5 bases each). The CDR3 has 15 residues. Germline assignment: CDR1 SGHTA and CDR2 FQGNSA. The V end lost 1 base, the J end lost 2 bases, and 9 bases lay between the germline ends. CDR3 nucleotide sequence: TGTGCCAGCAGCTTAGTCGGGACCACCTACAATGAGCAGTTCTTC. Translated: CASSLVGTTYNEQFF. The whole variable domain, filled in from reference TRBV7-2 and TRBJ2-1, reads GAGVSQSPSNKVTEKGKDVELRCDPISGHTALYWYRQSLGQGLEFLIYFQGNSAPDKSGLPSDRFSAERTGGSVSTLTIQRTQQEDSAVYLCASSLVGTTYNEQFFGPGTRLTVL.

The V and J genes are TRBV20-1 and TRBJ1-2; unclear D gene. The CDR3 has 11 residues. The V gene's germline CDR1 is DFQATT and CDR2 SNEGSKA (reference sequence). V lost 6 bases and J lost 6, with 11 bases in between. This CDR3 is CSANTGNGYTF. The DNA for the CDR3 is TGCAGTGCCAACACTGGGAATGGCTACACCTTC.

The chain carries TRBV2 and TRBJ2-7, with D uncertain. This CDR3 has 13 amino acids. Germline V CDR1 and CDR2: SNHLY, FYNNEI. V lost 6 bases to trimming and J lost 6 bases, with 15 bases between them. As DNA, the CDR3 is TGTGCCAGCAGCAAGGACGAGGTAACCGAGCAGTACTTC. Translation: CASSKDEVTEQYF.

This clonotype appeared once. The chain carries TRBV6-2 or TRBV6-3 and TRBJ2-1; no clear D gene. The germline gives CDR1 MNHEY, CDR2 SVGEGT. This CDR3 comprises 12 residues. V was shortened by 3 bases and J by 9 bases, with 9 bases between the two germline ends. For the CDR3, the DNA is TGTGCCAGCAGTTATGCGACCCGTGAGCAGTTCTTC. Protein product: CASSYATREQFF.

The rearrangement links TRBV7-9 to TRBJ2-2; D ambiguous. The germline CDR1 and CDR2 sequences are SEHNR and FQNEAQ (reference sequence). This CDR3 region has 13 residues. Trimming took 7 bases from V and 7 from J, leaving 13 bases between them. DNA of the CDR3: TGTGCCAGCAACTCTTACGAGGTCGGGGAGCTGTTTTTT. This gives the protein CASNSYEVGELFF. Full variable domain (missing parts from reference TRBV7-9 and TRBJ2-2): DTGVSQNPRHKITKRGQNVTFRCDPISEHNRLYWYRQTLGQGPEFLTYFQNEAQLEKSRLLSDRFSAERPKGSFSTLEIQRTEQGDSAMYLCASNSYEVGELFFGEGSRLTVL.

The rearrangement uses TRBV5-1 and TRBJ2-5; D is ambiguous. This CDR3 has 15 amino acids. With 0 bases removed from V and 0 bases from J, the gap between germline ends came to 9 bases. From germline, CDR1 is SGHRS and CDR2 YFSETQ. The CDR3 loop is CASSLVPGNQETQYF. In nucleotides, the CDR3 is TGCGCCAGCAGCTTGGTCCCTGGTAACCAAGAGACCCAGTACTTC.

In DNA form, the CDR3 reads TGTGCCAGCACCCAGCACAATGAGCAGTTCTTC. Translating it yields CASTQHNEQFF. J is TRBJ2-1 and V is TRBV5-6; D remains ambiguous. Trimming removed 6 bases from V and 5 bases from J, with 6 bases in between. The CDR3 totals 11 residues. CDR1 is SGHDT, CDR2 YYEEEE, per germline.

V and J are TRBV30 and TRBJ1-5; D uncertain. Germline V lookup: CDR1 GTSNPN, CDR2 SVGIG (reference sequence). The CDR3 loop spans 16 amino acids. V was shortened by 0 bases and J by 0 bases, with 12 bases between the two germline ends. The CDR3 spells CAWSVRSDLSNQPQHF. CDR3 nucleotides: TGTGCCTGGAGTGTACGGTCGGACCTTAGCAATCAGCCCCAGCATTTT.

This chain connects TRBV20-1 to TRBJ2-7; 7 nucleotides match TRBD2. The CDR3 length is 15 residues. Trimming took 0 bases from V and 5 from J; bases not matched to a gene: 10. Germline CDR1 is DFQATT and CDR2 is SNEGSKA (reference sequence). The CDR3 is CSARERGLEENEQYF. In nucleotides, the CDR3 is TGCAGTGCTAGAGAGCGAGGACTAGAAGAAAACGAGCAGTACTTC.